This paragraph reports one TCR beta chain. From germline, CDR1 is LGHDT and CDR2 YNNKEL (reference sequence). The CDR3 contains 15 residues. Trimming cost V 1 base and J 5 bases; bases outside gene matches: 5. These data belong to a study of blood T cell repertoires in COVID-19. About the research overall: The United States, Italy and Spain were the sources of the acute and convalescent COVID-19 samples. Sources were T cells, B-cell-depleted T cells, or PBMCs; the material itself was cDNA or gDNA.

In the original processing: It was from reference gene primer amplification that nucleated cell counts were estimated. Clones were read by immunoSEQ multiplex PCR, and TCRdb kept only the in-frame ones, dropping some. That table supplies the V and J calls and clone size; D and trimming were determined from the DNA. The sample has about 240,000 clones; 87% are singletons. Specimen: peripheral blood. The chain carries TRBV3-1 (or the pseudogene TRBV3-2) and TRBJ2-3, with 8 bases fitting TRBD2. This clonotype was sampled from a man in his fifties or sixties who had recovered from COVID-19. CDR3 residues: CASSQGGTRRDTQYF. The CDR3 bases are TGTGCCAGCAGCCAAGGGGGGACTAGACGAGATACGCAGTATTTT.